These 10 T cell receptor beta chains were sequenced from one sample in a study of Graves' ophthalmopathy and Graves' hyperthyroidism. RNA transcripts served as template for amplifying TCR beta CDR3 sequences. RT-PCR was first run with HTBI primers, then multiplex PCR in a second round. From the multiplex PCR reads, TCRdb called clonotypes with MiXCR, one entry per CDR3 protein. The table has around 1.1 million distinct CDR3 sequences, about 38% seen once; the top ten hold more than 9.5%. Sequencing was performed on peripheral blood or thyroid tissue (not recorded which). Every receptor here comes from an adult man with Graves' hyperthyroidism.

This clonotype was counted at least ten times. V is TRBV12-3 or TRBV12-4 and J is TRBJ1-1; TRBD1 agrees at 10 bases. The CDR3 is made up of 15 amino acids. J gave up 4 bases and V 3 bases, and 5 bases lay outside the gene matches. The CDR3 coding sequence is TGTGCCAGCAGTTTCCACGGACAGGGGGGCACTGAAGCTTTCTTT. Encoded protein: CASSFHGQGGTEAFF.

CDR3 loop: CSAEHSRGMDEQYF. The CDR3, as DNA: TGCAGTGCTGAACATAGCAGGGGAATGGACGAGCAGTACTTC. The V gene is TRBV20-1, the J gene TRBJ2-7, with TRBD1 as a possible D gene (6 bases). This CDR3 comprises 14 residues. V dropped 5 bases and J dropped 5 bases, with 19 bases sitting between them. Germline-derived CDR1 and CDR2 are DFQATT and SNEGSKA (reference sequence).

This clonotype has a count of ten or more. The chain has TRBV15 and TRBJ2-7; 7 nucleotides agree with TRBD1. The CDR3 length is 15 residues. V dropped 3 bases and J dropped 3; count of bases not matched to a gene: 8. The V gene's germline CDR1 is LNHNV and CDR2 YYDKDF (reference sequence). The CDR3 sequence: CATSRQRTGVYEQYF. CDR3 coding DNA: TGTGCCACCAGCAGGCAAAGGACAGGAGTCTACGAGCAGTACTTC.

V usage is TRBV15 and J usage is TRBJ1-6; D is perhaps TRBD1 (6 bases). This CDR3 spans 15 amino acids. V was shortened by 3 bases and J by 7 bases, with 13 bases between the two germline ends. The V gene's germline CDR1 is LNHNV and CDR2 YYDKDF (reference sequence). CDR3 nucleotide sequence: TGTGCCACCAGCAGCGGCGGACAGAGCAATTCACCCCTCCACTTT. This codes for CATSSGGQSNSPLHF. The whole variable domain, remainder taken from reference TRBV15 and TRBJ1-6, is DAMVIQNPRYQVTQFGKPVTLSCSQTLNHNVMYWYQQKSSQAPKLLFHYYDKDFNNEADTPDNFQSRRPNTSFCFLDIRSPGLGDTAMYLCATSSGGQSNSPLHFGNGTRLTVT.

This clonotype was seen ten or more times. V and J are TRBV7-2 and TRBJ2-5, with 7 bases identical to TRBD2. The CDR3 totals 11 residues. Germline assignment: CDR1 SGHTA and CDR2 FQGNSA. V shed 9 bases, J shed 6 bases, and the junction held 4 bases outside the gene matches. Written as DNA, the CDR3 is TGTGCCAGTGGGGGAGGGCAGACCCAGTACTTC. Protein sequence: CASGGGQTQYF.

This clonotype has ten or more counts. The chain has TRBV7-9 and TRBJ2-7, with D uncertain. Trimming pared 4 bases from V and 4 bases from J, leaving 17 bases between. The CDR3 totals 15 residues. CDR1 is SEHNR, CDR2 FQNEAQ, per germline (reference sequence). The CDR3 region is CASSSTRTRSYEQYF. CDR3 bases: TGTGCCAGCAGCTCCACCCGGACGAGGTCGTACGAGCAGTACTTC.

This clonotype was found once. A much larger clone is a single base away; this may be a read error. V is TRBV7-2 and J is TRBJ2-7; TRBD1 matches at 7 bases. V was pared by 4 bases and J by 4 bases, with 10 bases of the junction left unmatched. Germline V lookup: CDR1 SGHTA, CDR2 FQGNSA. This CDR3 has 15 residues. This chain's CDR3 is CASSSSRTGDYEQYF. CDR3 DNA sequence: TGTGCCAGCAGCTCCTCCCGGACAGGAGATTACGAGCAGTACTTC.

The chain employs TRBV10-3 and TRBJ1-1, with no clear D. The length of the CDR3 is 15 residues. CDR1 and CDR2 (germline): ENHRY, SYGVKD. The germline V and J ends were trimmed by 0 bases and 12 bases, with 20 bases remaining between them. CDR3 in DNA: TGTGCCATCAGTGAGTCGAGACCGGGTACAGTGAGATCTTTCTTT. Protein: CAISESRPGTVRSFF.

This clonotype came up a few times. This chain joins TRBV6-5 and TRBJ2-3; maybe TRBD1 (5 bases). Per the germline V gene, CDR1 is MNHEY and CDR2 is SVGAGI. Trimming took 0 bases from V and 1 from J, leaving 5 bases between them. This CDR3 is built from 14 residues. CDR3 nucleotides: TGTGCCAGCAGTTACTCCAGGGGCACAGATACGCAGTATTTT. Translated: CASSYSRGTDTQYF.

This clonotype was observed at least ten times. This chain connects TRBV18 to TRBJ2-7; D perhaps matches TRBD1 (5 bases). This CDR3 region has 13 residues. The V gene lost 8 bases and the J gene lost 3 bases, with 14 bases spanning the gap. CDR1 is KGHSH and CDR2 is LQKENI in the germline V gene. DNA of the CDR3: TGTGCCAGCAGCCCAGGGTTGAACTACGAGCAGTACTTC. It is translated as CASSPGLNYEQYF.